A selection of T cell receptor beta chains follows, all from one sample in a study of immune cell composition in non-small cell lung cancer. Clones were sequenced by immunoSEQ multiplex PCR, and TCRdb holds only the in-frame ones, with some missing. The sample lists roughly 3,100 clones, more than 75% occurring once. The sequencing input was lung tumor tissue. These receptors were collected from a human donor with non-small cell lung cancer. The CDR3 runs from the conserved cysteine through the conserved F or W. Each record gives: V gene, J gene, clone size, D gene, CDR3 DNA, CDR3 protein. D genes are given only for firm matches. The size entry is marked missing in some rows and otherwise reads once, few, many or a size class.

V gene: TRBV5-6; J gene: TRBJ2-2; clone size: NA; D gene: TRBD2; CDR3 DNA: TGTGCCAGCAGAAGGGGACTAGCGGGCACCGGGGAGCTGTTTTTT; CDR3 protein: CASRRGLAGTGELFF
V gene: TRBV29-1; J gene: TRBJ2-3; clone size: NA; D gene: TRBD2; CDR3 DNA: TGCAGCGTTAGACTAGCGGGAGGCACAGATACGCAGTATTTT; CDR3 protein: CSVRLAGGTDTQYF
V gene: TRBV27; J gene: TRBJ1-1; clone size: few; D gene: NA; CDR3 DNA: TGTGCCAGCAGTTCGTACAGGGTTGGGGCTGAAGCTTTCTTT; CDR3 protein: CASSSYRVGAEAFF
V gene: TRBV19; J gene: TRBJ1-1; clone size: NA; D gene: NA; CDR3 DNA: TGTGCCAGTAGTCCTCTTCGCCGGGACACTGAAGCTTTCTTT; CDR3 protein: CASSPLRRDTEAFF
V gene: TRBV25-1; J gene: TRBJ1-3; clone size: NA; D gene: NA; CDR3 DNA: TGTGCCAGCAGCCGAGAAGACCGACTCTCTGGAAACACCATATATTTT; CDR3 protein: CASSREDRLSGNTIYF
V gene: TRBV5-1; J gene: TRBJ2-3; clone size: NA; D gene: TRBD2; CDR3 DNA: TGCGCCAGCAGCTCAGCGGGGGGGCCTTCGGATACGCAGTATTTT; CDR3 protein: CASSSAGGPSDTQYF
V gene: TRBV4-1; J gene: TRBJ2-7; clone size: once; D gene: TRBD1; CDR3 DNA: TGCGCCAGCAGCCAAGAAGGAGGGACAGGGTCCTACGAGCAGTACTTC; CDR3 protein: CASSQEGGTGSYEQYF
V gene: TRBV7-9; J gene: TRBJ2-1; clone size: NA; D gene: TRBD2; CDR3 DNA: TGTGCCAGCAGCTTACAGGGACTAGCGGGAGAGAATGAGCAGTTCTTC; CDR3 protein: CASSLQGLAGENEQFF
V gene: TRBV9; J gene: TRBJ1-4; clone size: NA; D gene: NA; CDR3 DNA: TGTGCCAGCAGCCTCACAGCCTCAACTAATGAAAAACTGTTTTTT; CDR3 protein: CASSLTASTNEKLFF
V gene: TRBV15; J gene: TRBJ1-5; clone size: NA; D gene: NA; CDR3 DNA: TGTGCCACCAGCATACCTTTGACAGGTAGCAATCAGCCCCAGCATTTT; CDR3 protein: CATSIPLTGSNQPQHF
V gene: TRBV2; J gene: TRBJ2-2; clone size: NA; D gene: TRBD1; CDR3 DNA: TGTGCCAGCAGCACAGACGGGACAGGGGTTAACACCGGGGAGCTGTTTTTT; CDR3 protein: CASSTDGTGVNTGELFF
V gene: TRBV10-3; J gene: TRBJ2-1; clone size: NA; D gene: TRBD2; CDR3 DNA: TGTGCCATCAGTGAGGTGGGACTAGCGGGAAAGAATGAGCAGTTCTTC; CDR3 protein: CAISEVGLAGKNEQFF
V gene: TRBV5-6; J gene: TRBJ1-2; clone size: NA; D gene: NA; CDR3 DNA: TGTGCCAGCAGCTTGGGGGCCAACTATGGCTACACCTTC; CDR3 protein: CASSLGANYGYTF
V gene: TRBV4-1; J gene: TRBJ2-5; clone size: NA; D gene: NA; CDR3 DNA: TGCGCCAGCAGCCAAGTCCCCGCGGGACAAGAGACCCAGTACTTC; CDR3 protein: CASSQVPAGQETQYF
V gene: TRBV29-1; J gene: TRBJ2-1; clone size: NA; D gene: NA; CDR3 DNA: TGCAGCGTTGGGAGGTCCCCTTTTGCCAATGAGCAGTTCTTC; CDR3 protein: CSVGRSPFANEQFF
V gene: TRBV29-1; J gene: TRBJ1-2; clone size: NA; D gene: TRBD1; CDR3 DNA: TGCAGCGTAGCAGGGGGCGGCGGCTATGGCTACACCTTC; CDR3 protein: CSVAGGGGYGYTF
V gene: TRBV5-4; J gene: TRBJ2-5; clone size: once; D gene: TRBD1; CDR3 DNA: TGTGCCAGCAGAACCGACAGGGCACAAGAGACCCAGTACTTC; CDR3 protein: CASRTDRAQETQYF
V gene: TRBV7-8; J gene: TRBJ1-6; clone size: NA; D gene: TRBD1; CDR3 DNA: TGTGCCAGCAGCATCTCGGGGACAGGGGGTTCTTATAATTCACCCCTCCACTTT; CDR3 protein: CASSISGTGGSYNSPLHF
V gene: TRBV27; J gene: TRBJ2-1; clone size: NA; D gene: TRBD2; CDR3 DNA: TGTGCCAGCAATCGACTAGCGGGGGACCTGGGCTATGAGCAGTTCTTC; CDR3 protein: CASNRLAGDLGYEQFF
V gene: TRBV13; J gene: TRBJ2-5; clone size: NA; D gene: TRBD1; CDR3 DNA: TGTGCCAGCAGCTCCGGGACAGGCCAAGAGACCCAGTACTTC; CDR3 protein: CASSSGTGQETQYF
V gene: TRBV2; J gene: TRBJ1-3; clone size: NA; D gene: NA; CDR3 DNA: TGTGCCAGCAGTCGACACATCCTTTCGGGAAACACCATATATTTT; CDR3 protein: CASSRHILSGNTIYF
V gene: TRBV11-2; J gene: TRBJ2-5; clone size: NA; D gene: TRBD1; CDR3 DNA: TGTGCCAGCAGCTCCCAGGGGGTTCAAGAGACCCAGTACTTC; CDR3 protein: CASSSQGVQETQYF
V gene: TRBV5-4; J gene: TRBJ2-3; clone size: large; D gene: NA; CDR3 DNA: TGTGCCAGCAGCCCTTCCAGACTACCAGATACGCAGTATTTT; CDR3 protein: CASSPSRLPDTQYF
V gene: TRBV5-1; J gene: TRBJ1-1; clone size: NA; D gene: NA; CDR3 DNA: TGCGCCAGCAGCCAGGGGATTCGCACTGAAGCTTTCTTT; CDR3 protein: CASSQGIRTEAFF
V gene: TRBV7-2; J gene: TRBJ2-7; clone size: NA; D gene: TRBD2; CDR3 DNA: TGTGCCAGCAGCACAGGACTAGCGGGGGGTTACGAGCAGTACTTC; CDR3 protein: CASSTGLAGGYEQYF
V gene: TRBV11-3; J gene: TRBJ1-2; clone size: NA; D gene: NA; CDR3 DNA: TGTGCCAGCAGCCCGACGGGGGAGGCTGATGGCTACACCTTC; CDR3 protein: CASSPTGEADGYTF
V gene: TRBV6-1; J gene: TRBJ2-2; clone size: NA; D gene: NA; CDR3 DNA: TGTGCCAGCAGCCCTGAGGGGGGGGCGACCGGGGAGCTGTTTTTT; CDR3 protein: CASSPEGGATGELFF
V gene: TRBV6-1; J gene: TRBJ2-6; clone size: NA; D gene: NA; CDR3 DNA: TGTGCCAGCAGCCCAGGTGGGTTGTCGGCCAACGTCCTGACTTTC; CDR3 protein: CASSPGGLSANVLTF
V gene: TRBV7-8; J gene: TRBJ1-1; clone size: NA; D gene: NA; CDR3 DNA: TGTGCCAGCAGCTTCCGGGTAGACACTGAAGCTTTCTTT; CDR3 protein: CASSFRVDTEAFF
V gene: TRBV15; J gene: TRBJ2-7; clone size: once; D gene: NA; CDR3 DNA: TGTGCCACCAGCACTGCCTACGAGCAGTACTTC; CDR3 protein: CATSTAYEQYF
V gene: TRBV7-2; J gene: TRBJ2-4; clone size: once; D gene: NA; CDR3 DNA: TGTGCCAGCAGCTCCCCTCTAACCAAAAACATTCAGTACTTC; CDR3 protein: CASSSPLTKNIQYF
V gene: TRBV11-1; J gene: TRBJ2-1; clone size: once; D gene: NA; CDR3 DNA: TGTGCCAGCAGCTTAGCGCATACAGGTTACAATGAGCAGTTCTTC; CDR3 protein: CASSLAHTGYNEQFF
V gene: TRBV19; J gene: TRBJ1-2; clone size: NA; D gene: NA; CDR3 DNA: TGTGCCAGTAGTATGGGCAGTAACTATGGCTACACCTTC; CDR3 protein: CASSMGSNYGYTF
V gene: TRBV7-9; J gene: TRBJ1-1; clone size: NA; D gene: TRBD1; CDR3 DNA: TGTGCCAGCAGCGTCACACAGGGGGGGACTGAAGCTTTCTTT; CDR3 protein: CASSVTQGGTEAFF
V gene: TRBV19; J gene: TRBJ1-5; clone size: NA; D gene: TRBD1; CDR3 DNA: TGTGCCAGTAGTCCCCGGGACAGGGGCAATCAGCCCCAGCATTTT; CDR3 protein: CASSPRDRGNQPQHF
V gene: TRBV7-9; J gene: TRBJ1-5; clone size: NA; D gene: NA; CDR3 DNA: TGTGCCAGCAGCTTAGCTGGGGGCAGGCAGCCCCAGCATTTT; CDR3 protein: CASSLAGGRQPQHF
V gene: TRBV13; J gene: TRBJ1-1; clone size: NA; D gene: NA; CDR3 DNA: TGTGCCAGCAGCCTTCCGGGGTCTTTTGGCACTGAAGCTTTCTTT; CDR3 protein: CASSLPGSFGTEAFF
V gene: TRBV11-2; J gene: TRBJ2-7; clone size: NA; D gene: NA; CDR3 DNA: TGTGCCAGCAGCTTAGGAGGCATTTACGAGCAGTACTTC; CDR3 protein: CASSLGGIYEQYF
V gene: TRBV12-5; J gene: TRBJ2-5; clone size: few; D gene: TRBD2; CDR3 DNA: TGTGCTAGTGGTTTGGTCCTAGCGGGAGTCGGGGAGACCCAGTACTTC; CDR3 protein: CASGLVLAGVGETQYF
V gene: TRBV7-2; J gene: TRBJ1-2; clone size: NA; D gene: NA; CDR3 DNA: TGTGCCAGCAGCATCTCCGGTGCGGCCGCGGTCTATGGCTACACCTTC; CDR3 protein: CASSISGAAAVYGYTF
V gene: TRBV9; J gene: TRBJ1-1; clone size: NA; D gene: NA; CDR3 DNA: TGTGCCAGCAGCGTAGCTGGGGGGGTTAGGACTGAAGCTTTCTTT; CDR3 protein: CASSVAGGVRTEAFF
V gene: TRBV15; J gene: TRBJ2-7; clone size: NA; D gene: NA; CDR3 DNA: TGTGCCACCAGAAACGGTATCTCCTACGAGCAGTACTTC; CDR3 protein: CATRNGISYEQYF
V gene: TRBV11-2; J gene: TRBJ2-5; clone size: NA; D gene: TRBD1; CDR3 DNA: TGTGCCAGCAGCTCTTCCTCAGGGGGCGCCCAGTACTTC; CDR3 protein: CASSSSSGGAQYF
V gene: TRBV13; J gene: TRBJ2-5; clone size: NA; D gene: NA; CDR3 DNA: TGTGCCAGCAGCCCCGCAGGCGAGACCCAGTACTTC; CDR3 protein: CASSPAGETQYF
V gene: TRBV9; J gene: TRBJ2-5; clone size: NA; D gene: NA; CDR3 DNA: TGTGCCAGCAGTGGACCAGAATTCATAACAGGGACCCTAGGGACCCAGTACTTC; CDR3 protein: CASSGPEFITGTLGTQYF
V gene: TRBV19; J gene: TRBJ1-2; clone size: NA; D gene: TRBD1; CDR3 DNA: TGTGCCAGTAGTATAGGACCGACAGGGGTCTATGGCTACACCTTC; CDR3 protein: CASSIGPTGVYGYTF
V gene: TRBV6-1; J gene: TRBJ1-4; clone size: NA; D gene: TRBD1; CDR3 DNA: TGTGCCAGCAGTACCCGGGACAGAGATAATGAAAAACTGTTTTTT; CDR3 protein: CASSTRDRDNEKLFF
V gene: TRBV6-4; J gene: TRBJ1-1; clone size: NA; D gene: TRBD1; CDR3 DNA: TGTGCCAGCAGTGAAGGTCCAGGGGGGACTGAAGCTTTCTTT; CDR3 protein: CASSEGPGGTEAFF
V gene: TRBV9; J gene: TRBJ2-5; clone size: NA; D gene: TRBD2; CDR3 DNA: TGTGCCAGCAGCGTAGGTACGGCGGGAGGTAGAGAGACCCAGTACTTC; CDR3 protein: CASSVGTAGGRETQYF
V gene: TRBV7-9; J gene: TRBJ2-5; clone size: NA; D gene: TRBD1; CDR3 DNA: TGTGCCAGCAGCTTAGAGGTACAGGGGATGACCCAGTACTTC; CDR3 protein: CASSLEVQGMTQYF
V gene: TRBV11-2; J gene: TRBJ2-5; clone size: few; D gene: NA; CDR3 DNA: TGTGCCAGCAGCCCCGCGGGGCCGCCCAGGGAGACCCAGTACTTC; CDR3 protein: CASSPAGPPRETQYF
V gene: TRBV30; J gene: TRBJ2-5; clone size: NA; D gene: TRBD1; CDR3 DNA: TGTGCCTGGAGGGAACGACAGGGCACGTCGATGTACCAAGAGACCCAGTACTTC; CDR3 protein: CAWRERQGTSMYQETQYF
V gene: TRBV13; J gene: TRBJ2-1; clone size: NA; D gene: NA; CDR3 DNA: TGTGCCAGCAGCTTCGACAGGACGCGTGAGCAGTTCTTC; CDR3 protein: CASSFDRTREQFF
V gene: TRBV5-1; J gene: TRBJ2-7; clone size: once; D gene: NA; CDR3 DNA: TGCGCCAGCAGCTTGGCCCTCCCCAGGGACGAGCAGTACTTC; CDR3 protein: CASSLALPRDEQYF
V gene: TRBV12-5; J gene: TRBJ2-3; clone size: NA; D gene: NA; CDR3 DNA: TGTGCTAGTGGTTCGCAACTAGAGGATACGCAGTATTTT; CDR3 protein: CASGSQLEDTQYF